The 31 T cell receptor beta chains reported below all come from one sample, sequenced in a study of blood T cell repertoires in COVID-19. The assay was immunoSEQ multiplex PCR, and TCRdb's table has in-frame clones only and misses some. The profile shows 200,000 to 250,000 clones, nearly 90% of them singletons. Sample: PBMCs or T cells enriched from blood (not recorded which). The receptors here all came from a man between 25 and 39 years old who had recovered from COVID-19.

This clone was observed at least ten times. This chain links TRBV4-1 with TRBJ2-1; 11 bases map to TRBD2. This CDR3 contains 17 residues. V trimming: 0 bases; J trimming: 12 bases; junction bases outside the gene matches: 13. Per germline, CDR1 MGHRA and CDR2 YSYEKL. The CDR3 sequence is CASSQDRSGLAVAGQFF. DNA of the CDR3: TGCGCCAGCAGCCAAGATCGGTCGGGACTAGCGGTGGCCGGGCAGTTCTTC.

CDR3 sequence: CASRHANGGGSNQPQHF. As DNA, the CDR3 is TGTGCCAGCCGCCACGCAAACGGGGGGGGCAGCAATCAGCCCCAGCATTTT. V usage is TRBV7-4 and J usage is TRBJ1-5; tentatively, D is TRBD1 (6 bases). CDR1 SGHVT and CDR2 SQSDAQ come from the germline V gene. V was shortened by 8 bases and J by 1 base, with 21 bases between the two germline ends. This CDR3 has 17 residues.

The V and J genes are TRBV7-2 and TRBJ1-1, with unresolved D. Trimming left V 0 bases short and J 6 bases short, with 17 bases between. Germline CDR1 reads SGHTA; CDR2 reads FQGNSA. The CDR3 has 16 amino acids. CDR3 coding DNA: TGTGCCAGCAGCTTAGCGCTCGGGGTTGGGGTTGCTGAAGCTTTCTTT. It translates to CASSLALGVGVAEAFF.

The chain employs TRBV18 and TRBJ1-5, with 7 bases identical to TRBD1. This CDR3 is built from 17 residues. The germline V gene has CDR1 KGHSH and CDR2 LQKENI. J gave up 2 bases and V 3 bases, and 10 bases lay outside the gene matches. The CDR3: CASSPGTGDRRNQPQHF. CDR3 in DNA: TGTGCCAGCTCACCGGGGACTGGGGACAGACGCAATCAGCCCCAGCATTTT.

V and J are TRBV11-2 and TRBJ2-5, with 11 positions matching TRBD2. CDR1 is SGHAT, CDR2 FQNNGV, per germline. V gave up 0 bases and J gave up 4 bases; unmatched junction bases: 1. The CDR3 is 15 residues long. CDR3 sequence reads: CASSLELAGVETQYF. CDR3 bases: TGTGCCAGCAGCTTAGAACTAGCGGGAGTAGAGACCCAGTACTTC.

Here the CDR3 reads CASSTSAGFYEQYF. The CDR3 DNA sequence: TGTGCCAGCAGTACCTCCGCCGGGTTCTACGAGCAGTACTTC. This chain links TRBV27 with TRBJ2-7; D is unclear. Germline CDR1 reads MNHEY; CDR2 reads SMNVEV (reference sequence). The CDR3 is made up of 14 amino acids. Trimming removed 5 bases from V and 3 bases from J, with 14 bases in between.

This sequence joins TRBV7-9 and TRBJ1-1; D call uncertain. Per germline, CDR1 SEHNR and CDR2 FQNEAQ (reference sequence). With 6 bases removed from V and 1 base from J, the gap between germline ends came to 6 bases. CDR3 length: 12 residues. The CDR3 DNA reads as TGTGCCAGCAGGTCACAGAACACTGAAGCTTTCTTT. It yields the protein CASRSQNTEAFF. Looking up the rest from reference TRBV7-9 and TRBJ1-1 gives the full variable domain: DTGVSQNPRHKITKRGQNVTFRCDPISEHNRLYWYRQTLGQGPEFLTYFQNEAQLEKSRLLSDRFSAERPKGSFSTLEIQRTEQGDSAMYLCASRSQNTEAFFGQGTRLTVV.

This chain connects TRBV5-1 to TRBJ1-1; D might be TRBD1 (6 bases). Trimming cost V 3 bases and J 5 bases, with 14 bases left between them. Germline V gene sequence: CDR1 SGHRS, CDR2 YFSETQ. The CDR3 sequence is 14 residues long. CDR3 region: CASSSGGWPTEAFF. The CDR3, as DNA: TGCGCCAGCAGCTCGGGGGGCTGGCCAACTGAAGCTTTCTTT.

The chain has TRBV2 and TRBJ2-3; no clear D gene. The CDR3 is 11 amino acids. Germline CDR1 and CDR2: SNHLY and FYNNEI. Trimming took 7 bases from V and 7 from J, leaving 9 bases between them. The CDR3 protein is CASTLAHTQYF. CDR3 DNA sequence: TGTGCCAGCACTCTTGCGCATACGCAGTATTTT.

This clone appeared once. The rearrangement uses TRBV12-3 or TRBV12-4 and TRBJ1-1; 9 nucleotides line up with TRBD1. Trimming removed 5 bases from V and 7 bases from J; junction bases left unmatched: 5. This CDR3 has 13 residues. The CDR3 DNA reads TGTGCCAGCAGTCCGGGACAGGGTTTTGAAGCTTTCTTT. As protein: CASSPGQGFEAFF.

This clone was detected only a few times. This sequence joins TRBV10-1 and TRBJ1-1; 8 bases map to TRBD1. V dropped 6 bases and J dropped 1; count of bases not matched to a gene: 1. Germline CDR1 is WNHNN and CDR2 is SYGVQD (reference sequence). The CDR3 totals 13 residues. The CDR3 sequence: CASRTGGNTEAFF. The CDR3 DNA reads TGCGCCAGCAGAACAGGGGGGAACACTGAAGCTTTCTTT.

The chain joins TRBV29-1 to TRBJ1-6, with 9 bases identical to TRBD1. The V gene end was trimmed by 7 bases and the J gene end by 8 bases; junction bases not matched to a gene: 9. The CDR3 has 14 residues. Germline values: CDR1 SQVTM, CDR2 ANQGSEA. The CDR3 region has the DNA TGCAGCGCGAGACAGGGGGGGGATTATTCACCCCTCCACTTT. As protein: CSARQGGDYSPLHF.

The count of this clone is one. V and J are TRBV20-1 and TRBJ2-7, with unresolved D. This CDR3 spans 13 amino acids. Trimming took off 3 bases at V and 0 bases at J, with 9 bases between the two ends. Germline CDR1 is DFQATT and CDR2 is SNEGSKA (reference sequence). The CDR3 coding sequence is TGCAGTGCTAGTCGGGTTAGCTCCTACGAGCAGTACTTC. It is translated as CSASRVSSYEQYF.

The chain joins TRBV28 to TRBJ1-1, with D maybe TRBD1 (6 bases). V dropped 3 bases and J dropped 8 bases, with 22 bases sitting between them. The CDR3 has 16 residues. Germline V gives CDR1 MDHEN, CDR2 SYDVKM. CDR3 sequence (DNA): TGTGCCAGCAGTTTGTTCCTCCGAACCGCAGGGGCCGAAGCTTTCTTT. Translating it yields CASSLFLRTAGAEAFF. The full variable domain, with the rest looked up from reference TRBV28 and TRBJ1-1, is DVKVTQSSRYLVKRTGEKVFLECVQDMDHENMFWYRQDPGLGLRLIYFSYDVKMKEKGDIPEGYSVSREKKERFSLILESASTNQTSMYLCASSLFLRTAGAEAFFGQGTRLTVV.

V is TRBV7-2 and J is TRBJ2-2, with D possibly being TRBD2 (5 bases). V lost 5 bases and J 3 bases, leaving 10 bases between the germline ends. From germline, CDR1 is SGHTA and CDR2 FQGNSA. The CDR3 sequence is 14 residues long. CDR3 protein: CASSTGGYTGELFF. The CDR3 DNA reads TGTGCCAGCAGCACGGGCGGGTACACCGGGGAGCTGTTTTTT.

This clone was found many times. The chain combines TRBV3-1 (or the pseudogene TRBV3-2) with TRBJ1-4, with TRBD1 matching over 7 bases. Per the germline V gene, CDR1 is LGHDT and CDR2 is YNNKEL (reference sequence). The ends lost 4 bases at V and 2 bases at J; junction bases unmatched: 1. CDR3 length: 14 residues. The CDR3 reads CASSLRGTNEKLFF. DNA for the CDR3: TGTGCCAGCAGCCTCAGGGGGACTAATGAAAAACTGTTTTTT.

The V call is TRBV6-5, the J call TRBJ2-1; D may be TRBD2 (6 bases). Per germline, CDR1 MNHEY and CDR2 SVGAGI. Deletions cut 5 bases from V and 3 bases from J, with 14 bases between. The CDR3 consists of 15 residues. The CDR3 DNA reads as TGTGCCAGCAGTCGACCGGGACTCGTCTACAATGAGCAGTTCTTC. This gives the protein CASSRPGLVYNEQFF.

The rearrangement uses TRBV11-2 and TRBJ1-4, with 7 nucleotides matching TRBD1. This CDR3 comprises 14 residues. The trim removed 5 bases at V and 10 bases at J, leaving 10 bases unmatched. Looked up from germline, CDR1 is SGHAT and CDR2 is FQNNGV. This chain's CDR3 is CASSRGTEDGKLFF. CDR3 sequence (DNA): TGTGCCAGCAGCCGAGGGACAGAGGATGGAAAACTGTTTTTT. Full variable domain (outside the CDR3, taken from reference TRBV11-2 and TRBJ1-4): EAGVAQSPRYKIIEKRQSVAFWCNPISGHATLYWYQQILGQGPKLLIQFQNNGVVDDSQLPKDRFSAERLKGVDSTLKIQPAKLEDSAVYLCASSRGTEDGKLFFGSGTQLSVL.

This rearrangement joins TRBV30 to TRBJ1-2; 8 positions match TRBD1. This CDR3 comprises 12 residues. The V gene end was trimmed by 5 bases and the J gene end by 7 bases; junction bases not matched to a gene: 6. The V gene's germline CDR1 is GTSNPN and CDR2 SVGIG (reference sequence). CDR3 amino acids: CAWGQGGGGYTF. The DNA of the CDR3 is TGTGCCTGGGGACAGGGAGGCGGTGGCTACACCTTC.

This chain uses TRBV6-5 with TRBJ1-1; D unclear. Per the germline V gene, CDR1 is MNHEY and CDR2 is SVGAGI. The CDR3 has 14 amino acids. V lost 6 bases and J 2 bases, leaving 13 bases between the germline ends. CDR3: CASSRPGSNTEAFF. Here the CDR3 DNA reads TGTGCCAGCAGCCGCCCGGGAAGTAACACTGAAGCTTTCTTT.

V and J are TRBV18 and TRBJ1-2; 7 bases map to TRBD1. CDR3 length: 14 residues. V shed 5 bases and J 4 bases; nucleotides not matched to a gene: 7. Germline V gene sequence: CDR1 KGHSH, CDR2 LQKENI. DNA of the CDR3: TGTGCCAGCTCAGCGGGACAGACAAGCTATGGCTACACCTTC. Translation: CASSAGQTSYGYTF.

The chain uses TRBV5-6 and TRBJ2-1; 10 bases align to TRBD1. Looked up from germline, CDR1 is SGHDT and CDR2 is YYEEEE. There are 15 residues in the CDR3. The trim removed 2 bases at V and 7 bases at J, leaving 6 bases unmatched. Here the CDR3 reads CASSFFTGQGNEQFF. The CDR3 DNA follows: TGTGCCAGCAGCTTCTTTACGGGACAGGGGAATGAGCAGTTCTTC.

The rearrangement links TRBV6-1 to TRBJ1-1; D gene unclear. V shed 6 bases and J shed 3 bases, with 11 bases lying between them. CDR1 and CDR2 (germline): MNHNS, SASEGT. The CDR3 extends over 13 amino acids. The CDR3, as DNA: TGTGCCAGCAGCCGCCAGGAGGACACTGAAGCTTTCTTT. Translating gives CASSRQEDTEAFF.

This chain joins TRBV2 and TRBJ1-1; 11 nucleotides match TRBD1. Germline CDR1 SNHLY, CDR2 FYNNEI. J gave up 1 base and V 6 bases, and 4 bases lay outside the gene matches. The CDR3 is 15 amino acids. This CDR3 is CASSVGQGANTEAFF. CDR3 DNA sequence: TGTGCCAGCAGCGTCGGACAGGGGGCGAACACTGAAGCTTTCTTT.

V usage is TRBV7-9 and J usage is TRBJ2-7, with D possibly being TRBD1 (7 bases). Germline loops: CDR1 SEHNR, CDR2 FQNEAQ (reference sequence). This CDR3 comprises 15 residues. The V end was cut by 1 base, the J end by 3 bases, with 13 bases between. CDR3 amino acids: CASSLGGDRFYEQYF. The CDR3 nucleotides read TGTGCCAGCAGCTTAGGGGGGGACAGATTCTACGAGCAGTACTTC.

This sequence joins TRBV14 and TRBJ2-1; D is uncertain. V gave up 4 bases and J gave up 3 bases, with 10 bases separating them. The CDR3 has 14 residues. Germline CDR1 is SGHDN and CDR2 is FVKESK. This CDR3 is CASSLSTNYNEQFF. The DNA of the CDR3 is TGTGCCAGCAGCCTATCGACAAACTACAATGAGCAGTTCTTC.

V and J are TRBV18 and TRBJ2-6; 9 bases are a match to TRBD1. The CDR3 runs to 18 residues. Per germline, CDR1 KGHSH and CDR2 LQKENI. V was pared by 5 bases and J by 0 bases, with 8 bases of the junction left unmatched. CDR3 nucleotides: TGTGCCAGCTCAGCACAGGGGGCTTGGGGCTCTGGGGCCAACGTCCTGACTTTC. This codes for CASSAQGAWGSGANVLTF. Looking up the rest from reference TRBV18 and TRBJ2-6 gives the full variable domain: NAGVMQNPRHLVRRRGQEARLRCSPMKGHSHVYWYRQLPEEGLKFMVYLQKENIIDESGMPKERFSAEFPKEGPSILRIQQVVRGDSAAYFCASSAQGAWGSGANVLTFGAGSRLTVL.

The chain recombines TRBV5-6 with TRBJ2-2; D is uncertain. With 2 bases removed from V and 8 bases from J, the gap between germline ends came to 13 bases. Germline V gives CDR1 SGHDT, CDR2 YYEEEE. The CDR3 covers 14 residues. CDR3 sequence: CASSFTGERGELFF. Here the CDR3 DNA reads TGTGCCAGCAGCTTTACGGGTGAAAGGGGGGAGCTGTTTTTT.

The chain has TRBV19 and TRBJ1-1; 11 bases are a match to TRBD1. There are 15 residues in the CDR3. Germline CDR1 and CDR2: LNHDA and SQIVND (reference sequence). Trimming took 2 bases from V and 4 from J; bases not matched to a gene: 3. Here the CDR3 DNA reads TGTGCCAGTAGTATAACCGGACAGGGGGCCACTGAAGCTTTCTTT. Its protein is CASSITGQGATEAFF.

This chain connects TRBV7-9 to TRBJ1-2; a possible D gene is TRBD1 (5 bases). V dropped 1 base and J dropped 5 bases, with 14 bases sitting between them. This CDR3 has 15 amino acids. Germline V gene sequence: CDR1 SEHNR, CDR2 FQNEAQ (reference sequence). CDR3 coding DNA: TGTGCCAGCAGCTTAGTCGCCGCCGCAGGGTATGGCTACACCTTC. Its translation is CASSLVAAAGYGYTF. Full variable domain (missing parts from reference TRBV7-9 and TRBJ1-2): DTGVSQNPRHKITKRGQNVTFRCDPISEHNRLYWYRQTLGQGPEFLTYFQNEAQLEKSRLLSDRFSAERPKGSFSTLEIQRTEQGDSAMYLCASSLVAAAGYGYTFGSGTRLTVV.

The genes are TRBV16 and TRBJ1-6; D ambiguous. The CDR3 totals 15 residues. Germline V gives CDR1 KGHSY, CDR2 FQNENV. The V end lost 3 bases, the J end lost 1 base, and 7 bases lay between the germline ends. CDR3 bases: TGTGCCAGCAGCCAGGGAGGATCCTATAATTCACCCCTCCACTTT. Translating it yields CASSQGGSYNSPLHF.